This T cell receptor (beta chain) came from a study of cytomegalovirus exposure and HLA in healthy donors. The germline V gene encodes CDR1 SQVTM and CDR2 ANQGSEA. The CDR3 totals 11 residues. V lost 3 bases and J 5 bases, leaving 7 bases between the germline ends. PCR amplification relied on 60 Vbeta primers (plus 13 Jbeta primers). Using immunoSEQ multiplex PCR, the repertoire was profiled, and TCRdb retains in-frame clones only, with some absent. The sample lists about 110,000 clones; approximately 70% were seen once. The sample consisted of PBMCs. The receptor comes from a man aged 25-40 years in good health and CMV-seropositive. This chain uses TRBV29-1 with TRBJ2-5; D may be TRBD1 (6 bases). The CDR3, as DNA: TGCAGCGTTGAGAGGGGGGAGACCCAGTACTTC. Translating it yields CSVERGETQYF.